A single sample gave rise to the 10 T cell receptor beta chains below, sequenced in a study of blood T cell repertoires in COVID-19 (dated by TCRdb to the early 2020s). Library generation was performed with the immunoSEQ multiplex PCR assay. This is the immuneACCESS table as TCRdb keeps it, with only in-frame sequences that have V and J called. A part of the clones is gone; compared with another copy, unresolved V genes explain less than half, and the rest is unexplained. This sample is represented by around 150,000 clones; 75% to 90% of them were singletons. The ten biggest clones cover about 3% of the sample. Sequenced: peripheral blood. These receptors came from a human donor with acute or convalescent COVID-19. The donor label of this sample is uncertain.

The chain joins TRBV25-1 to TRBJ2-1; D perhaps matches TRBD2 (7 bases). Trimming removed 3 bases from V and 2 bases from J, with 11 bases in between. This CDR3 is 15 amino acids long. From germline, CDR1 is MGHDK and CDR2 SYGVNS. The CDR3 loop reads CASSDWGGPYNEQFF. CDR3 sequence (DNA): TGTGCCAGCAGTGATTGGGGGGGCCCCTACAATGAGCAGTTCTTC.

V usage is TRBV19 and J usage is TRBJ2-1, with 7 positions matching TRBD1. The CDR3 has 13 residues. Trimming removed 9 bases from V and 4 bases from J; junction bases left unmatched: 6. Germline V gives CDR1 LNHDA, CDR2 SQIVND (reference sequence). CDR3 nucleotide sequence: TGTGCCAGCACGGGACAGTTTTACAATGAGCAGTTCTTC. This encodes CASTGQFYNEQFF.

The genes are TRBV5-1 and TRBJ1-1, with TRBD1 matching over 7 bases. The J segment lost 10 bases and the V segment lost 3 bases, leaving 21 bases of the junction unmatched. The CDR3 length is 17 residues. Germline assignment: CDR1 SGHRS and CDR2 YFSETQ. The CDR3 here is CASSSGDPRDSPGGAFF. The CDR3 nucleotides are TGCGCCAGCAGCTCGGGGGACCCCCGGGACAGCCCAGGTGGAGCTTTCTTT. Full variable domain (missing parts from reference TRBV5-1 and TRBJ1-1): KAGVTQTPRYLIKTRGQQVTLSCSPISGHRSVSWYQQTPGQGLQFLFEYFSETQRNKGNFPGRFSGRQFSNSRSEMNVSTLELGDSALYLCASSSGDPRDSPGGAFFGQGTRLTVV.

The V gene is TRBV24-1, the J gene TRBJ2-2; no definite D call. The length of the CDR3 is 14 residues. V was trimmed by 5 bases and J by 5 bases, leaving 11 bases between them. The V gene's germline CDR1 is KGHDR and CDR2 SFDVKD. The CDR3 coding sequence is TGTGCCACCAGTGGCAACACAAGAACCGGGGAGCTGTTTTTT. It specifies CATSGNTRTGELFF.

This clone was observed a handful of times. The J gene is TRBJ1-2, the V gene TRBV11-2; the D is unclear. This CDR3 comprises 15 residues. Germline CDR1 SGHAT, CDR2 FQNNGV. V lost 0 bases and J 0 bases, leaving 8 bases between the germline ends. CDR3 residues: CASSLEGAANYGYTF. As DNA, the CDR3 is TGTGCCAGCAGCTTAGAGGGCGCCGCTAACTATGGCTACACCTTC.

The chain is built from TRBV3-1 (or the pseudogene TRBV3-2) and TRBJ2-1, with D possibly TRBD2 on 8 matching bases. Germline V CDR1 and CDR2: LGHDT, YNNKEL (reference sequence). V was shortened by 5 bases and J by 4 bases, with 18 bases between the two germline ends. The CDR3 has 16 residues. The CDR3 DNA reads TGTGCCAGCAGCTCGGGGGGGGACAGAGTATACAATGAGCAGTTCTTC. Amino acids: CASSSGGDRVYNEQFF.

This rearrangement joins TRBV2 to TRBJ2-7, with 10 bases identical to TRBD1. Germline CDR1 is SNHLY and CDR2 is FYNNEI. Trimming at V came to 7 bases and at J to 7 bases, leaving 13 bases not matched to a gene. There are 15 residues in the CDR3. The CDR3 reads CASTARDRGTREQYF. The CDR3 bases are TGTGCCAGCACCGCCCGGGACAGGGGAACTAGGGAGCAGTACTTC.

As for this clone: Distinct nucleotide sequences in the sample also encode this CDR3. The chain is built from TRBV30 and TRBJ1-1; tentatively, D is TRBD1 (6 bases). Germline loops: CDR1 GTSNPN, CDR2 SVGIG (reference sequence). CDR3 size: 13 residues. Trimming stripped 3 bases from V and 0 bases from J, with 8 bases between. The CDR3 region has the DNA TGTGCCTGGAGCGGACAGATGAACACTGAAGCTTTCTTT. It encodes CAWSGQMNTEAFF.

The chain employs TRBV6-2 or TRBV6-3 and TRBJ2-3; D is ambiguous. V lost 3 bases to trimming and J lost 1 base, with 11 bases between them. Germline values: CDR1 MNHEY, CDR2 SVGEGT. The CDR3 is 15 residues long. DNA for the CDR3: TGTGCCAGCAGTTATAGGTCGAGCGGCACAGATACGCAGTATTTT. This translates into CASSYRSSGTDTQYF.

The chain is built from TRBV21-1 and TRBJ1-5. TRBV21-1 is termed a pseudogene. The CDR3 contains 15 residues. The DNA of the CDR3 is TGTGCCAGCAGCGGGCGGGAGGGACCCAATCAGCCCCAGCATTTT. It yields the protein CASSGREGPNQPQHF.